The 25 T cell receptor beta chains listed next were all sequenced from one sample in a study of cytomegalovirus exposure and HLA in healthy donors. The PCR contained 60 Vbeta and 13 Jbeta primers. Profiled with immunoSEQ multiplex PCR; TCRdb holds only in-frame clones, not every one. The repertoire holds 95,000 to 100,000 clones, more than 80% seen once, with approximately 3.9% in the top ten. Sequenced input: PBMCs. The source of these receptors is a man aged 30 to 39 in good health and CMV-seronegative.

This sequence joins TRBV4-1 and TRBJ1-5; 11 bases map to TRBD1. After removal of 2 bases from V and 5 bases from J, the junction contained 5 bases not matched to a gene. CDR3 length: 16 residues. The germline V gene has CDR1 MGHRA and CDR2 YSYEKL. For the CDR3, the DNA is TGCGCCAGCAGCCAAATCGGGACAGGGGGTTATCAGCCCCAGCATTTT. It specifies CASSQIGTGGYQPQHF.

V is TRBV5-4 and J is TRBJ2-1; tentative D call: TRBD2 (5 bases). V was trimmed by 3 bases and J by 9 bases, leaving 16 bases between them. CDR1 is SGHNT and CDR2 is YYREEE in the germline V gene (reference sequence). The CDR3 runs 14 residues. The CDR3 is CASSSGPVGVEQFF. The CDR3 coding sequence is TGTGCCAGCAGCTCTGGTCCCGTCGGGGTTGAGCAGTTCTTC.

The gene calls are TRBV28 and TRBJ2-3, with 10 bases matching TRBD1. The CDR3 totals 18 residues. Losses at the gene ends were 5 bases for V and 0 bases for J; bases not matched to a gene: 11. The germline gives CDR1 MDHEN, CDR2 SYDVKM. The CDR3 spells CASSITRTGGISTDTQYF. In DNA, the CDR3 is TGTGCCAGCAGTATTACACGGACAGGGGGGATTAGCACAGATACGCAGTATTTT.

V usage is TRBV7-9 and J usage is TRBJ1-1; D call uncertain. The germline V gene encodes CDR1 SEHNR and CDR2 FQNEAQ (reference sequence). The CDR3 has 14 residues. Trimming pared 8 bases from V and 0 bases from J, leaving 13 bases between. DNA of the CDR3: TGTGCCAGCCGACCGGGAGACATGAACACTGAAGCTTTCTTT. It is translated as CASRPGDMNTEAFF. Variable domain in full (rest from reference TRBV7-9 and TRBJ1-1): DTGVSQNPRHKITKRGQNVTFRCDPISEHNRLYWYRQTLGQGPEFLTYFQNEAQLEKSRLLSDRFSAERPKGSFSTLEIQRTEQGDSAMYLCASRPGDMNTEAFFGQGTRLTVV.

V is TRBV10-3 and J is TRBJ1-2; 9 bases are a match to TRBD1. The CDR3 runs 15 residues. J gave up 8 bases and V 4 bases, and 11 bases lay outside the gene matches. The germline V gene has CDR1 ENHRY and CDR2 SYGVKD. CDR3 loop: CAISGGGGQGLGYTF. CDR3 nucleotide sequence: TGTGCCATCAGTGGAGGCGGGGGACAGGGCCTGGGCTACACCTTC.

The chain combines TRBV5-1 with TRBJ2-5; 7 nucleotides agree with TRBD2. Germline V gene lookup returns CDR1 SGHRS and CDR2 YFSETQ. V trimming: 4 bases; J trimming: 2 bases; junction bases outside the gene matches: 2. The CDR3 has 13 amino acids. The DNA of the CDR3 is TGCGCCAGCAGCGGGGGGGTTCAAGAGACCCAGTACTTC. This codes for CASSGGVQETQYF.

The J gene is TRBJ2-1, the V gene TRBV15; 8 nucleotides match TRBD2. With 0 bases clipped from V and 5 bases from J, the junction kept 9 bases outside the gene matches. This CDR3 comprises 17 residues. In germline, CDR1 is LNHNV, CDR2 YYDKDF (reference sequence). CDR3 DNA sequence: TGTGCCACCAGCAGAGACCGGAGCGGGAGAGCTCACAATGAGCAGTTCTTC. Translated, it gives CATSRDRSGRAHNEQFF.

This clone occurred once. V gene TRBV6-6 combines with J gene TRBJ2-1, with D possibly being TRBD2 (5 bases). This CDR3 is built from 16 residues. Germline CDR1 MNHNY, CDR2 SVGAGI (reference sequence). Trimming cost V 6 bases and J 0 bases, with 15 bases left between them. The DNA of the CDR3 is TGTGCCAGCAGCCCGGGGTGGGAGCCCTCCTACAATGAGCAGTTCTTC. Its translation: CASSPGWEPSYNEQFF.

The CDR3 here is CASSFGGDSYEQYF. As DNA, the CDR3 is TGTGCCAGCAGCTTTGGGGGGGACTCCTACGAGCAGTACTTC. The V gene is TRBV7-3, the J gene TRBJ2-7, with 7 bases matching TRBD2. This CDR3 has 14 amino acids. Germline CDR1 SGHTA, CDR2 FQGTGA. Trimming took 3 bases from V and 0 from J; bases not matched to a gene: 2.

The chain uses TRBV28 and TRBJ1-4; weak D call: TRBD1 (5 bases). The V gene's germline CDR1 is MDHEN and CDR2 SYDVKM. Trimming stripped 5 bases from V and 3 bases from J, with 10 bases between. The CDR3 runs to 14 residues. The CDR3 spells CASSGREANEKLFF. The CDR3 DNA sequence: TGTGCCAGCAGTGGCAGGGAGGCTAATGAAAAACTGTTTTTT.

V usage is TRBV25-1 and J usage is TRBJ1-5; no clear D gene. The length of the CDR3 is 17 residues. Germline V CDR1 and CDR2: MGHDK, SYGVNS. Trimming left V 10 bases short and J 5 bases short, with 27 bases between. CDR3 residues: CAMKHLDSGIIDQPQHF. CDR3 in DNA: TGTGCCATGAAGCACCTCGATTCGGGAATTATCGATCAGCCCCAGCATTTT.

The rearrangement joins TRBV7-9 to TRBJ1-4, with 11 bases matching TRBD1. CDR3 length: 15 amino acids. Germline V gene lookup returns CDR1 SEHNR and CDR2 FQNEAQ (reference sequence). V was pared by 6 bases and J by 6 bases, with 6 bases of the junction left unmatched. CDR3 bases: TGTGCCAGCAGAGATTCGGACAGGGGGCATGAAAAACTGTTTTTT. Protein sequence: CASRDSDRGHEKLFF.

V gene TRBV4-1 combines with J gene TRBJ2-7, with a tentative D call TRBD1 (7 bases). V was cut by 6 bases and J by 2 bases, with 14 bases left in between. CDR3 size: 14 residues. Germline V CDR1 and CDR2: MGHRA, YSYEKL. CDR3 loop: CASSPQGGPYEQYF. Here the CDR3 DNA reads TGCGCCAGCAGTCCTCAGGGGGGCCCCTACGAGCAGTACTTC.

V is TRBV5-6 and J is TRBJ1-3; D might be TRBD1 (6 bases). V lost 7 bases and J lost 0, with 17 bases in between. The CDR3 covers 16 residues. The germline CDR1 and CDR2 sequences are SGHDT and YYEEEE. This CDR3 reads CASQNFRTDSGNTIYF. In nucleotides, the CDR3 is TGTGCCAGCCAGAACTTTAGGACAGACTCTGGAAACACCATATATTTT.

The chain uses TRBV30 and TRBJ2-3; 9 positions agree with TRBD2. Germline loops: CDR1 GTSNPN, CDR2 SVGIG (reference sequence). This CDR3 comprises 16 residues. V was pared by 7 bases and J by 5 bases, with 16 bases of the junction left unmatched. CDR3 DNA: TGTGCCTTCCTAGCGGGAAGACTTTCCAGTGAAGATACGCAGTATTTT. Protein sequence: CAFLAGRLSSEDTQYF.

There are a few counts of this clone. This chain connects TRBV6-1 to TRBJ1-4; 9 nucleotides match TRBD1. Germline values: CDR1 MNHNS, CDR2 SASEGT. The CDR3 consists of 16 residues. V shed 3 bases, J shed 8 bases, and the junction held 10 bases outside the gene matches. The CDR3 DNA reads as TGTGCCAGCAGTGAGGGGAACAGGGGGCGTGGAGAAAAACTGTTTTTT. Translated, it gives CASSEGNRGRGEKLFF.

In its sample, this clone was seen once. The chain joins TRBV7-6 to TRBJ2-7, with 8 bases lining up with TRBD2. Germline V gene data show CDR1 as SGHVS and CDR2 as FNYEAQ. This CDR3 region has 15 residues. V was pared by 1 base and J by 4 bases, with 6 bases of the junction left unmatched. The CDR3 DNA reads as TGTGCCAGCAGCTTAGGTACTAGCGGCGGGTACGAGCAGTACTTC. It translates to CASSLGTSGGYEQYF.

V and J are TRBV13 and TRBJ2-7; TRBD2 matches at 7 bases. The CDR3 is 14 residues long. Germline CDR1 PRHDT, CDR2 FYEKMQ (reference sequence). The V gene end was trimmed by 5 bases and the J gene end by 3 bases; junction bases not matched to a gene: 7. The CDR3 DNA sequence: TGTGCCAGCAGCCTCGGGCGGGAGAACTACGAGCAGTACTTC. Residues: CASSLGRENYEQYF.

In DNA, the CDR3 is TGTGCTAGTGCGAACAGGGTAGATACGCAGTATTTT. The encoded protein is CASANRVDTQYF. J is TRBJ2-3 and V is TRBV12-5, with D possibly being TRBD1 (6 bases). Trimming took 7 bases from V and 5 from J, leaving 10 bases between them. The CDR3 extends over 12 amino acids. Germline CDR1 LGHNT, CDR2 FRNRAP.

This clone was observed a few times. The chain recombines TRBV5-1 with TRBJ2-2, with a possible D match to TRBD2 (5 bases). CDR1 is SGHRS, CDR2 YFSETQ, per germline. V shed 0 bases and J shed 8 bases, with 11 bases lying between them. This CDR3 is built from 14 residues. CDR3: CASSLALASGELFF. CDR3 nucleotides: TGCGCCAGCAGCTTGGCTCTAGCTAGTGGGGAGCTGTTTTTT.

CDR3 loop: CASRGYPDVGDTF. As DNA, the CDR3 is TGTGCCAGCAGAGGGTACCCTGACGTCGGGGACACCTTC. The J gene is TRBJ1-2, the V gene TRBV2; D is unresolved. The germline V and J ends were trimmed by 6 bases and 12 bases, with 20 bases remaining between them. This CDR3 comprises 13 residues. In germline, CDR1 is SNHLY, CDR2 FYNNEI.

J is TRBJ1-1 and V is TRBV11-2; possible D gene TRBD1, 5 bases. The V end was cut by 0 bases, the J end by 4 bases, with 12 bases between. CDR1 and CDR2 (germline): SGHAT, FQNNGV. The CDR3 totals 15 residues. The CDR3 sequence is CASSLEGRRGTEAFF. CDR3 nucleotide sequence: TGTGCCAGCAGCTTAGAGGGCCGAAGGGGCACTGAAGCTTTCTTT.

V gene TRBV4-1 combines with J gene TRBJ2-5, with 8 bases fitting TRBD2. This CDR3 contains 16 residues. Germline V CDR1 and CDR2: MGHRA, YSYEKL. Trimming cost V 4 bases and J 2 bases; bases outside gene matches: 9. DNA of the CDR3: TGCGCCAGCAGCCTCGGAGGAGGACTAGCTCAAGAGACCCAGTACTTC. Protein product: CASSLGGGLAQETQYF.

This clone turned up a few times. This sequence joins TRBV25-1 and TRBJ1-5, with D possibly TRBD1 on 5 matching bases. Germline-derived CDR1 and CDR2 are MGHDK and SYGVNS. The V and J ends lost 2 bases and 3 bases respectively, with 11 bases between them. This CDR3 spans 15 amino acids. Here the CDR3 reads CASSEDSLTNQPQHF. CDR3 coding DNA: TGTGCCAGCAGTGAAGACAGTTTGACCAATCAGCCCCAGCATTTT.

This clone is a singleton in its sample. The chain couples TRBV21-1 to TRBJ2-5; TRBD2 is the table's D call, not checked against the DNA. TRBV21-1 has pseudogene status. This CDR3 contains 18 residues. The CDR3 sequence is CASSKVLGPGTGEETQYF. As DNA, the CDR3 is TGTGCCAGCAGCAAAGTTTTGGGTCCGGGGACGGGGGAGGAGACCCAGTACTTC.